This entry lists 26 T cell receptor beta chains sequenced from one sample in a study of immune evolution from preneoplasia to lung adenocarcinoma. TCRdb's copy holds only in-frame clones and misses some; the assay was immunoSEQ multiplex PCR. Counted here are roughly 4,200 clones, around three quarters occurring once; the ten biggest clones make up around 15%. Sequences were obtained from FFPE invasive lung adenocarcinoma tissue. These receptors came from a person between 65 and 80 years old with invasive lung adenocarcinoma. Some clones in this sample may be carry-over from other donors' samples.

CDR3 sequence: CASSLKVSYEQYF. The CDR3 nucleotides are TGTGCCAGCAGCTTGAAGGTTTCTTACGAGCAGTACTTC. The chain links TRBV11-1 to TRBJ2-7, with D unclear. The CDR3 extends over 13 amino acids. Trimming removed 3 bases at V and 4 bases at J, with 10 bases between. CDR1 SGHAT and CDR2 FQDESV come from the germline V gene (reference sequence).

The chain combines TRBV14 with TRBJ2-3; TRBD2 is a possible D gene (6 bases). The V end lost 1 base, the J end lost 1 base, and 21 bases lay between the germline ends. Germline V gene lookup returns CDR1 SGHDN and CDR2 FVKESK. The length of the CDR3 is 19 residues. The CDR3 loop reads CASSQVPPGRRGRTDTQYF. CDR3 nucleotide sequence: TGTGCCAGCAGCCAAGTGCCACCCGGAAGGAGGGGCCGCACAGATACGCAGTATTTT.

The chain employs TRBV19 and TRBJ2-7; D remains ambiguous. Germline V gives CDR1 LNHDA, CDR2 SQIVND (reference sequence). The ends were cut back, 7 bases at V and 0 bases at J, with 13 bases in the middle. The CDR3 is 14 amino acids. The CDR3 region is CASKKRPDSYEQYF. The CDR3 DNA reads as TGTGCCAGTAAAAAGCGCCCTGACTCCTACGAGCAGTACTTC.

This chain connects TRBV7-8 to TRBJ2-3, with TRBD1 identical over 9 bases. Germline assignment: CDR1 SGHVS and CDR2 FQNEAQ. V lost 5 bases and J lost 2; bases outside the gene matches: 14. CDR3 length: 18 residues. The CDR3 protein is CASSRGFSTGGSTDTQYF. The CDR3 bases are TGTGCCAGCAGCCGAGGATTTTCGACAGGGGGGTCCACAGATACGCAGTATTTT.

The J gene is TRBJ2-5, the V gene TRBV29-1; no reliable D call. The V end lost 2 bases, the J end lost 2 bases, and 12 bases lay between the germline ends. The CDR3 runs 14 residues. CDR1 is SQVTM and CDR2 is ANQGSEA in the germline V gene. CDR3 protein: CSVEIATRQETQYF. CDR3 DNA sequence: TGCAGCGTTGAAATTGCCACGAGACAAGAGACCCAGTACTTC.

This chain links TRBV28 with TRBJ2-5; a possible D gene is TRBD1 (5 bases). The CDR3 length is 13 residues. Trimming shortened V by 9 bases and J by 4 bases, and 15 bases separated the two germline ends. Germline V gene data show CDR1 as MDHEN and CDR2 as SYDVKM. CDR3 protein: CASQPARGETQYF. DNA for the CDR3: TGTGCCAGTCAGCCTGCTAGGGGAGAGACCCAGTACTTC.

For this clone: The junction and the germline gene differ at one end; a read error may be behind it. This CDR3 reads CSVEGKSTYEQYF. The DNA for the CDR3 is TGCAGCGTTGAAGGTAAATCGACCTACGAGCAGTACTTT. The genes are TRBV29-1 and TRBJ2-7; D unclear. The CDR3 sequence is 13 residues long. Germline loops: CDR1 SQVTM, CDR2 ANQGSEA.

The gene calls are TRBV6-4 and TRBJ2-7; tentatively, D is TRBD2 (6 bases). Germline lookup yields CDR1 MRHNA and CDR2 SNTAGT. The CDR3 extends over 15 amino acids. Trimming cost V 5 bases and J 1 base, with 15 bases left between them. Here the CDR3 reads CASSNPGLDSYEQYF. CDR3 DNA sequence: TGTGCCAGCAGTAACCCGGGACTGGATTCCTACGAGCAGTACTTC.

The chain combines TRBV6-5 with TRBJ2-7; no reliable D call. Germline V gene data show CDR1 as MNHEY and CDR2 as SVGAGI. The CDR3 is 14 amino acids. Trimming took 0 bases from V and 3 from J, leaving 9 bases between them. Here the CDR3 DNA reads TGTGCCAGCAGTTACTCGACGGATCTCTACGAGCAGTACTTC. Translated, it gives CASSYSTDLYEQYF.

The chain joins TRBV5-4 to TRBJ2-1; weak D call: TRBD1 (5 bases). The germline CDR1 and CDR2 sequences are SGHNT and YYREEE (reference sequence). Trimming left V 2 bases short and J 8 bases short, with 11 bases between. The CDR3 has 13 amino acids. Here the CDR3 reads CASSFPTRDEQFF. CDR3 nucleotide sequence: TGTGCCAGCAGCTTCCCCACCAGGGATGAGCAGTTCTTC.

CDR3 sequence (DNA): TGTGCCAGCAGCGACCCTCAACGCGGACTAGCGGGGGGGAGCTCCTACAATGAGCAGTTCTTC. Protein sequence: CASSDPQRGLAGGSSYNEQFF. J is TRBJ2-1 and V is TRBV9; 15 nucleotides agree with TRBD2. The germline V gene encodes CDR1 SGDLS and CDR2 YYNGEE. With V trimmed by 3 bases and J by 0 bases, 13 bases remained unmatched. The CDR3 has 21 residues. Complete variable domain (other parts from reference TRBV9 and TRBJ2-1): DSGVTQTPKHLITATGQRVTLRCSPRSGDLSVYWYQQSLDQGLQFLIQYYNGEERAKGNILERFSAQQFPDLHSELNLSSLELGDSALYFCASSDPQRGLAGGSSYNEQFFGPGTRLTVL.

The chain links TRBV30 to TRBJ2-5; D might be TRBD2 (5 bases). The CDR3 length is 12 residues. Trimming stripped 5 bases from V and 6 bases from J, with 13 bases between. CDR1 and CDR2 from the germline V gene are GTSNPN and SVGIG (reference sequence). Written as DNA, the CDR3 is TGTGCCTGGGAAACTAGGGTTCAGACCCAGTACTTC. Translating it yields CAWETRVQTQYF.

By share, this clone counts as large. The J gene is TRBJ1-5, the V gene TRBV30, with D hard to call. Between the trimmed V and J ends, which lost 5 bases and 0 bases, there was a span of 8 bases. In germline, CDR1 is GTSNPN, CDR2 SVGIG (reference sequence). CDR3 length: 13 amino acids. The CDR3: CAWSADSNQPQHF. The CDR3 DNA is TGTGCCTGGTCAGCTGATAGCAATCAGCCCCAGCATTTT.

The V call is TRBV28, the J call TRBJ1-5; TRBD1 might be the D (6 bases). Germline values: CDR1 MDHEN, CDR2 SYDVKM. The CDR3 is made up of 14 amino acids. The V end was cut by 3 bases, the J end by 1 base, with 7 bases between. CDR3 residues: CASSFQGSNQPQHF. The CDR3 bases are TGTGCCAGCAGTTTCCAGGGGAGCAATCAGCCCCAGCATTTT. Together with reference TRBV28 and TRBJ1-5, the CDR3 gives the full variable domain: DVKVTQSSRYLVKRTGEKVFLECVQDMDHENMFWYRQDPGLGLRLIYFSYDVKMKEKGDIPEGYSVSREKKERFSLILESASTNQTSMYLCASSFQGSNQPQHFGDGTRLSIL.

In this sample, this clone turned up a few times. The chain has TRBV30 and TRBJ2-7, with D possibly being TRBD2 (7 bases). CDR1 is GTSNPN, CDR2 SVGIG, per germline (reference sequence). CDR3 size: 14 residues. Between the trimmed V and J ends, which lost 0 bases and 4 bases, there was a span of 13 bases. CDR3 sequence reads: CAWSVPGGGYEQYF. CDR3 DNA sequence: TGTGCCTGGAGTGTACCGGGGGGCGGGTACGAGCAGTACTTC.

The genes are TRBV28 and TRBJ1-2; 9 positions agree with TRBD1. V gave up 5 bases and J gave up 2 bases; unmatched junction bases: 18. Per germline, CDR1 MDHEN and CDR2 SYDVKM. The CDR3 has 19 residues. The CDR3 loop is CASSGNHPGQGASNYGYTF. The CDR3 region has the DNA TGTGCCAGCAGTGGCAATCATCCGGGACAGGGTGCGTCAAACTATGGCTACACCTTC.

This clone was detected only a few times. The chain uses TRBV4-1 and TRBJ1-1, with a possible D match to TRBD1 (6 bases). The CDR3 spans 13 residues. Germline loops: CDR1 MGHRA, CDR2 YSYEKL. The V and J ends lost 4 bases and 5 bases respectively, with 11 bases between them. The chain's CDR3 is CASSRSGDTEAFF. The DNA for the CDR3 is TGCGCCAGCAGCCGATCAGGGGATACTGAAGCTTTCTTT.

This chain connects TRBV7-9 to TRBJ2-1; D is ambiguous. The CDR3 loop spans 14 amino acids. CDR1 is SEHNR, CDR2 FQNEAQ, per germline (reference sequence). Trimming stripped 5 bases from V and 7 bases from J, with 15 bases between. In DNA form, the CDR3 reads TGTGCCAGCAGCCCACCCCGCCCGCGGAATGAGCAGTTCTTC. Its translation is CASSPPRPRNEQFF.

The chain joins TRBV6-6 to TRBJ2-2; TRBD2 agrees at 7 bases. Germline V lookup: CDR1 MNHNY, CDR2 SVGAGI (reference sequence). The CDR3 runs 16 residues. The J segment lost 9 bases and the V segment lost 0 bases, leaving 10 bases of the junction unmatched. CDR3 coding DNA: TGTGCCAGCAGTTACTCGGCGGGCGGGAGTAGCCGGGAGCTGTTTTTT. This encodes CASSYSAGGSSRELFF.

This clone was seen only a few times. The CDR3: CASSWRGPRSSYNEQFF. The CDR3 bases are TGTGCCAGTAGTTGGAGGGGGCCCCGCAGCTCCTACAATGAGCAGTTCTTC. The V and J genes are TRBV19 and TRBJ2-1, with D possibly TRBD1 on 7 matching bases. Germline-derived CDR1 and CDR2 are LNHDA and SQIVND (reference sequence). V lost 5 bases to trimming and J lost 0 bases, with 17 bases between them. CDR3 length: 17 amino acids. Full variable domain (remainder filled in from reference TRBV19 and TRBJ2-1): DGGITQSPKYLFRKEGQNVTLSCEQNLNHDAMYWYRQDPGQGLRLIYYSQIVNDFQKGDIAEGYSVSREKKESFPLTVTSAQKNPTAFYLCASSWRGPRSSYNEQFFGPGTRLTVL.

The chain links TRBV20-1 to TRBJ2-5, with D uncertain. V was trimmed by 7 bases and J by 5 bases, leaving 5 bases between them. The germline V gene has CDR1 DFQATT and CDR2 SNEGSKA (reference sequence). The CDR3 has 9 amino acids. This CDR3 is CSGGETQYF. The CDR3 nucleotides read TGCAGTGGTGGGGAGACCCAGTACTTC.

This sequence joins TRBV11-2 and TRBJ2-7; D is ambiguous. Germline CDR1 SGHAT, CDR2 FQNNGV. V gave up 5 bases and J gave up 3 bases, with 5 bases separating them. The CDR3 sequence is 11 residues long. The CDR3 reads CASSNNYEQYF. The DNA of the CDR3 is TGTGCCAGCAGCAACAACTACGAGCAGTACTTC.

The V and J genes are TRBV30 and TRBJ2-5; D is possibly TRBD2 (6 bases). Per the germline V gene, CDR1 is GTSNPN and CDR2 is SVGIG (reference sequence). CDR3 size: 15 residues. Trimming left V 0 bases short and J 2 bases short, with 13 bases between. CDR3 sequence: CAWSVGLAFQETQYF. The CDR3 region has the DNA TGTGCCTGGAGTGTAGGGCTAGCGTTTCAAGAGACCCAGTACTTC.

This chain links TRBV7-6 with TRBJ2-3; 8 nucleotides line up with TRBD2. The V and J ends lost 1 base and 6 bases, in that order; junction bases with no gene match: 6. The CDR3 totals 15 residues. Germline loops: CDR1 SGHVS, CDR2 FNYEAQ. CDR3 amino acids: CASSLGGGSSDTQYF. As DNA, the CDR3 is TGTGCCAGCAGCTTAGGCGGGGGGTCTTCTGATACGCAGTATTTT. Full variable domain (remainder filled in from reference TRBV7-6 and TRBJ2-3): GAGVSQSPRYKVTKRGQDVALRCDPISGHVSLYWYRQALGQGPEFLTYFNYEAQQDKSGLPNDRFSAERPEGSISTLTIQRTEQRDSAMYRCASSLGGGSSDTQYFGPGTRLTVL.

The chain couples TRBV15 to TRBJ2-7; D possibly matches TRBD1 or TRBD2 (6 bases each). Germline CDR1 reads LNHNV; CDR2 reads YYDKDF (reference sequence). CDR3 length: 15 residues. Deletions cut 1 base from V and 5 bases from J, with 15 bases between. The CDR3 sequence: CATSRALGGLDEQYF. In DNA form, the CDR3 reads TGTGCCACCAGCAGAGCTCTCGGGGGCTTGGACGAGCAGTACTTC.

The chain employs TRBV7-9 and TRBJ2-1, with 13 bases aligning to TRBD2. The CDR3 consists of 16 residues. The germline V gene has CDR1 SEHNR and CDR2 FQNEAQ (reference sequence). V shed 6 bases and J 6 bases; nucleotides not matched to a gene: 8. CDR3 sequence reads: CASSSVRLAGGNEQFF. DNA of the CDR3: TGTGCCAGCAGTTCTGTGCGACTAGCGGGAGGCAATGAGCAGTTCTTC.